This section outlines one T cell receptor (beta chain) sequence together with its context. The antigen is not known. A much larger clone lies a single base off, so this may be a read error. The CDR3 spans 12 residues. Looked up from germline, CDR1 is MGHRA and CDR2 is YSYEKL. Trimming left V 1 base short and J 14 bases short, with 12 bases between. The researchers produced TCR beta cDNA from 400 to 650 ng total RNA with a constant-region primer. What produced the TCR beta libraries was three nested multiplex PCR rounds using slightly modified ARM-PCR. TRBV1-TRBV30 forward primers and a C-beta reverse primer were used in the first two PCR rounds, which each ran for about 11 cycles. TCRdb analysed the multiplex PCR reads with MiXCR anew, one entry per CDR3 protein. The data contain about 210,000 distinct CDR3 sequences, almost 65% of them seen just once; the ten biggest clones take up roughly 6.4%. This sample was taken from a study of tumor-infiltrating lymphocytes in primary liver carcinoma. Notes on the study in general: Pairs of tumor regions overlapped more than tumor-adjacent and tumor-blood pairs did.

Blood RNA was derived from unsorted whole blood, and germline DNA was extracted too. Sequenced sample: peripheral blood. J is TRBJ2-1 and V is TRBV4-1; possibly TRBD2 for D (5 bases). The sequence came from an older woman with primary liver carcinoma and hepatitis B virus infection. CDR3: CASSQVVGVKFF. CDR3 nucleotides: TGCGCCAGCAGCCAAGTGGTGGGAGTGAAGTTCTTC.